The present T cell receptor (beta chain) was sequenced within a study of blood T cell repertoires in COVID-19. Clones were sequenced by immunoSEQ multiplex PCR, and TCRdb holds only the in-frame ones, with some missing. The table records 150,000 to 200,000 clones, about 88% of them present only once. Trimming removed 4 bases from V and 5 bases from J; junction bases left unmatched: 3. Per the germline V gene, CDR1 is WNHNN and CDR2 is SYGVQD (reference sequence). The CDR3 loop spans 14 amino acids. The J gene is TRBJ2-2, the V gene TRBV10-1, with 8 bases identical to TRBD2. The origin of this receptor is a man aged 55 to 70 with acute or convalescent COVID-19. Sequenced input: peripheral blood. The CDR3 spells CASSAGGATGELFF. In DNA form, the CDR3 reads TGCGCCAGCAGTGCGGGGGGGGCGACCGGGGAGCTGTTTTTT.